Below, one T cell receptor beta chain is given with its context. The data originate from a study of CD8 T cells in Susac syndrome. RNA amounts of about 0.5 to 1 ug underwent reverse transcription with random hexamers. Across 54 Vbeta and 13 Jbeta, TCR beta CDR3 was amplified with immunoSEQ multiplex PCR. Via MiXCR, TCRdb re-called the immunoSEQ multiplex PCR reads, giving one row per CDR3 protein. In the table there are 200,000 or so distinct CDR3 sequences, nearly 95% of which are singletons. Trimming shortened V by 0 bases and J by 7 bases, and 10 bases separated the two germline ends. The CDR3 has 14 residues. Germline CDR1 is SGHDT and CDR2 is YYEEEE. TCR beta from blood CD8+ and CD4+ T cells was sequenced. Negative isolation was used for CD8+ and CD4+ T cells, and FACS enrichment was applied to TEMRA cells.

The sequenced material came from CD4+ T cells from PBMCs. The TCR comes from a human donor with multiple sclerosis. The genes are TRBV5-6 and TRBJ2-2, with D unresolved. The CDR3 DNA reads TGTGCCAGCAGCTTGGATCACTTGGGCGGGGAGCTGTTTTTT. It translates to CASSLDHLGGELFF.